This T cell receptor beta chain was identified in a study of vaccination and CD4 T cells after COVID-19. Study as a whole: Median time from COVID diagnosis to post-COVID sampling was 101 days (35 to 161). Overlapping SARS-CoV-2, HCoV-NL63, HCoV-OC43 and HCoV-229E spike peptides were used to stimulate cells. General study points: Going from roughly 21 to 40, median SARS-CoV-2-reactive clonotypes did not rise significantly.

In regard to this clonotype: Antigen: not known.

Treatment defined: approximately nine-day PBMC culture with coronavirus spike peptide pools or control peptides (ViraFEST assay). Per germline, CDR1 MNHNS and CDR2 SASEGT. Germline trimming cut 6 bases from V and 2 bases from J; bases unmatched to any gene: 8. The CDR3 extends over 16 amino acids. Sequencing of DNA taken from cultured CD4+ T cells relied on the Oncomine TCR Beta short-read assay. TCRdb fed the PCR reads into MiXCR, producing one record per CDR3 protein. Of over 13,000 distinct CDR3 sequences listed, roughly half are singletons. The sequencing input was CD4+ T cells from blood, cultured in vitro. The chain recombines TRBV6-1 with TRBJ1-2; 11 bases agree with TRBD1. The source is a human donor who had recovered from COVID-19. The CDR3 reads CASRRTGGAVNYGYTF. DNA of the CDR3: TGTGCCAGCAGACGGACAGGGGGCGCTGTCAACTATGGCTACACCTTC.